This T cell receptor beta chain was identified during a study of Graves' ophthalmopathy and Graves' hyperthyroidism (dated by TCRdb to the late 2010s). As for the study more broadly: Peripheral blood was collected at initial diagnosis, before any treatment. TCR beta repertoire signatures were used to distinguish Graves' ophthalmopathy from Graves' hyperthyroidism and to predict progression to ophthalmopathy. In total, around 140 blood samples were TCR-sequenced: 40 to 45 ophthalmopathy, some 75 hyperthyroidism and about 17 hyperthyroidism-to-ophthalmopathy patients. To explore V-J signatures that separate ophthalmopathy from hyperthyroidism, a discovery set of about a hundred patients was enrolled, consisting of approximately 45 with ophthalmopathy and under 65 with stable hyperthyroidism. An independent validation cohort comprised some 19 hyperthyroidism patients and over 15 patients who later progressed from hyperthyroidism to ophthalmopathy. In roughly 6 hyperthyroidism patients, the T-cell repertoires found in thyroid tissue were compared with those found in blood. Once sampling was done, hyperthyroidism patients were given methimazole at a starting dose of 30 mg daily, while ophthalmopathy patients were given high-dose intravenous methylprednisolone.

Findings and caveats that apply to the study as a whole: Sample size was not predetermined statistically, and investigators were not blinded to group allocation. In validation, the model predicted ophthalmopathy progression with nearly 71% sensitivity and roughly 72% specificity; eleven to twelve predicted patients were CT-confirmed with GO in a median of around 6 months. In cross-validation, the 13-signature model distinguished ophthalmopathy from stable hyperthyroidism with about 90% sensitivity and 81% to 83% specificity, and in the test set the corresponding values were roughly 80% and 76%. Most of the expanded thyroid clonotypes with a frequency above 0.001 were also detected in blood, and it was suggested that the thyroid immune response may be reflected by blood repertoires.

For repertoire sequencing, the TCR beta CDR3 regions were amplified from RNA transcripts. HTBI primers and the Qiagen OneStep RT-PCR kit were used in a first-round RT-PCR, which was followed by a second-round multiplex PCR, size selection and purification. The libraries underwent paired-end sequencing with 100 bp reads on an Illumina HiSeq2000. Per the source publication's procedure: SOAPnuke was used to process the reads, removing any read that contained adapters or uncalled bases, had a mean Phred below 15, or lacked an exact match to the constant primer or identifier. COPE v1.2.5 was used to merge high-quality paired reads. Clonotypes were defined as unique nucleotide sequences and were aligned to IMGT TRB V, D and J references using MiTCR v1.1. Only V-J combinations with frequency above 0.0001 were analysed, covering around 99% of repertoires. For each V-J combination, a TCR clonal expansion and chaos score was defined as the ratio of F50 clonal expansion to chaos observed in the TCRdist matrix. Welch's t-statistics and random forest were used to reduce the features to 13 V-J combinations, which were then used as input to a naive Bayes classifier. The similarity between thyroid and blood repertoires was quantified using the Morisita-Horn index. Clones were called with MiXCR by TCRdb after fastp trimmed the public reads at Q25, and only in-frame beta chains were retained. Each entry is one CDR3 protein sequence, shown with its most common DNA and genes. For this entry, the V and J calls and clone size follow TCRdb and not the study's own pipeline. Recorded for this sample are approximately 700,000 distinct CDR3 sequences; under 50% of them occurred a single time. 2.5% to 3.5% of the sample comes from the top ten.

About this clonotype itself: Its antigen target is currently unknown. Base quality data are lacking; no much larger clone is found one base away.

The ophthalmopathy patients had moderately to severely active disease, with a Clinical Activity Score of 3 or higher, a NOSPECS grade of 4 or higher, and a disease duration of less than 3 months. Patients with other autoimmune diseases, uncontrolled infections, pregnancy or lactation were excluded from the study. Clinical symptoms, serum thyroxine, TRAb, thyroid ultrasound and orbital computed tomography were used for diagnosis. Using Ficoll-Paque density gradient centrifugation, PBMCs were isolated from about 9.2 ml of fresh peripheral blood. Total RNA was extracted using Trizol reagent, and RNA quality was checked on an Agilent 2100 Bioanalyzer. The germline V gene encodes CDR1 SNHLY and CDR2 FYNNEI. Between the V and J ends, shortened by 3 bases and 3 bases respectively, the junction contains 17 bases. The CDR3 spans 17 residues, from the cysteine through the phenylalanine. Only the CDR3 DNA stays, 51 bases, in frame from base 1.

Specimen: peripheral blood. The clonotype originates from an adult man with Graves' ophthalmopathy. Recombination connected TRBV2 to TRBJ2-2; the D gene is possibly TRBD1, with 5 bases matching. The CDR3 loop reads CASSDPLRQLHTGELFF. The DNA sequence reads TGTGCCAGCAGTGACCCGCTCAGACAGCTCCACACCGGGGAGCTGTTTTTT.